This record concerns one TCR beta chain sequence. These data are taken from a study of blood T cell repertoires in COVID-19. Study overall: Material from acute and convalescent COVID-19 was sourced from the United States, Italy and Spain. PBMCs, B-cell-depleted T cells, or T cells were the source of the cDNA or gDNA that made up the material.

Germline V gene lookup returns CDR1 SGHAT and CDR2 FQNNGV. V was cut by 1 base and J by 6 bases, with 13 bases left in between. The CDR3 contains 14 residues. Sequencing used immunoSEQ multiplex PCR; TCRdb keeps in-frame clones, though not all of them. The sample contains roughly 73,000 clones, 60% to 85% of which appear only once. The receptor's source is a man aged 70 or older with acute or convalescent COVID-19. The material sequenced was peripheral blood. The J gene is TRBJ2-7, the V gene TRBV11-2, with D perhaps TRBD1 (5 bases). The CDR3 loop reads CASSLGLRQSEQYF. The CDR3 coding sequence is TGTGCCAGCAGCTTAGGCCTCAGACAGTCCGAGCAGTACTTC.